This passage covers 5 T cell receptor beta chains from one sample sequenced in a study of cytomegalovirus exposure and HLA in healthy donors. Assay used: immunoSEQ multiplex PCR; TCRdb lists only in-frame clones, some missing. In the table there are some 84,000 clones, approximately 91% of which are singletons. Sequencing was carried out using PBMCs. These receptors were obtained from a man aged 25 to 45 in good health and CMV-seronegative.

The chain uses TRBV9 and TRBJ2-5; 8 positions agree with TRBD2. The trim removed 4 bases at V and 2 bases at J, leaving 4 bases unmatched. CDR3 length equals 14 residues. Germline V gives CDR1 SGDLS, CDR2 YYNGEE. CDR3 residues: CASSIGLAQETQYF. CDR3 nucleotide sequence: TGTGCCAGCAGCATCGGACTAGCTCAAGAGACCCAGTACTTC.

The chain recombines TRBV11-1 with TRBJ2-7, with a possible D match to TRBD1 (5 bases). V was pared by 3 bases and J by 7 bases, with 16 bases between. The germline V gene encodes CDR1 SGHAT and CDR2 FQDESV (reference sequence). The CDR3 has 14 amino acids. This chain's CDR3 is CASSLGLFDGEQYF. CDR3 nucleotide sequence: TGTGCCAGCAGCTTGGGGCTTTTTGACGGGGAGCAGTACTTC.

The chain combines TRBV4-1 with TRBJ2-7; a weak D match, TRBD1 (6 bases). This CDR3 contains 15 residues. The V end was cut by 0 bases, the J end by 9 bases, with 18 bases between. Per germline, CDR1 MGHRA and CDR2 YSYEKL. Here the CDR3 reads CASSQDQGLSSRQYF. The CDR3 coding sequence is TGCGCCAGCAGCCAAGATCAGGGGCTCTCCTCGCGGCAGTACTTC.

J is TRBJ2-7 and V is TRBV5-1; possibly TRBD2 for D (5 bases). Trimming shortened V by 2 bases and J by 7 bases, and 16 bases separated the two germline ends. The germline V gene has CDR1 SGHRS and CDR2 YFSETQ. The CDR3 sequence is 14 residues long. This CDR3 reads CASSFGVGVEEQYF. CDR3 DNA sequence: TGCGCCAGCAGCTTCGGGGTTGGGGTAGAAGAGCAGTACTTC.

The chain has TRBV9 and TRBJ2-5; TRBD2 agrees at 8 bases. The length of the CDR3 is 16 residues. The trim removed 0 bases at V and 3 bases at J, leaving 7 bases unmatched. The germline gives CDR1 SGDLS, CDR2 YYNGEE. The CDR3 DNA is TGTGCCAGCAGCGTAGCCCATACTAGCGGAAAAGAGACCCAGTACTTC. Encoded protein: CASSVAHTSGKETQYF.